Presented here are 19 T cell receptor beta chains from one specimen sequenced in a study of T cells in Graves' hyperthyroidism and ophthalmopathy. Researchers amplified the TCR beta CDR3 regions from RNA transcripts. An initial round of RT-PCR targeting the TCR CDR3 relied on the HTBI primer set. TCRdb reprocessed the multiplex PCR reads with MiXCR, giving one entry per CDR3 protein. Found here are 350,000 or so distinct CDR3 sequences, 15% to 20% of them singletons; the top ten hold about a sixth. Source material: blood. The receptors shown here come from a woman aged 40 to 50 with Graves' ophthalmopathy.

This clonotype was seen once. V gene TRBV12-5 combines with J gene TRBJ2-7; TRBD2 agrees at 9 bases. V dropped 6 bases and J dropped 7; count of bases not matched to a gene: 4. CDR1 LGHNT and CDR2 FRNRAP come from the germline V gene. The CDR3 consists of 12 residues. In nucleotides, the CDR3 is TGTGCTAGTGGAGAGCGGGAGGTAGAGCAGTACTTC. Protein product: CASGEREVEQYF.

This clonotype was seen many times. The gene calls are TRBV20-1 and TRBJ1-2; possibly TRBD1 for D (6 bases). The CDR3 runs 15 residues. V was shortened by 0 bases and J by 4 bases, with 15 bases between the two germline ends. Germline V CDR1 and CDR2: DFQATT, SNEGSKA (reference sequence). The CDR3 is CSARDPGGSTYGYTF. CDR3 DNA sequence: TGCAGTGCTAGAGACCCGGGGGGCTCGACCTATGGCTACACCTTC.

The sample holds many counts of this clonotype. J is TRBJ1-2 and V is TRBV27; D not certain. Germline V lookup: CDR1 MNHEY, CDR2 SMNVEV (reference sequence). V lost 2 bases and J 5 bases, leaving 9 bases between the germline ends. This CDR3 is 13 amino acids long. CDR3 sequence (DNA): TGTGCCAGCAGTTTAGGCAGCATATATGGCTACACCTTC. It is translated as CASSLGSIYGYTF.

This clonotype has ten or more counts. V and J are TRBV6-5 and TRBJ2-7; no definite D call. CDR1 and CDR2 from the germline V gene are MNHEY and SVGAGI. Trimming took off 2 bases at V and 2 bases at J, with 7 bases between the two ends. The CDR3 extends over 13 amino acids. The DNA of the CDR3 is TGTGCCAGCAGTTACAGGGTAGCCTACGAGCAGTACTTC. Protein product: CASSYRVAYEQYF.

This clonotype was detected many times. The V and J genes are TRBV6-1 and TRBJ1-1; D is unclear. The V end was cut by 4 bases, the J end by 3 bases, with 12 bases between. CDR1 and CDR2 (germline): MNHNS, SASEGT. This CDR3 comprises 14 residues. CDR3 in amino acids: CASSAEGRDTEAFF. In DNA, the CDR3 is TGTGCCAGCAGTGCTGAAGGGAGAGACACTGAAGCTTTCTTT.

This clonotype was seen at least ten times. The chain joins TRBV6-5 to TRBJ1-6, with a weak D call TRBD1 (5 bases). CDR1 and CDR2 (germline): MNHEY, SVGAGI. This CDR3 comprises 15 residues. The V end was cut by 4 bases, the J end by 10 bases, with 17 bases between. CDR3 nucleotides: TGTGCCAGCAGTTTGACGAGGGGAAAGGGATCACCCCTCCACTTT. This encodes CASSLTRGKGSPLHF.

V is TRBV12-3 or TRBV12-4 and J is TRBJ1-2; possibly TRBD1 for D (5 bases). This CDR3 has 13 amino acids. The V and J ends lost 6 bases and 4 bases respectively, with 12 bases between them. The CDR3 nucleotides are TGTGCCAGCAGCCTGACAGATATCTATGGCTACACCTTC. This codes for CASSLTDIYGYTF.

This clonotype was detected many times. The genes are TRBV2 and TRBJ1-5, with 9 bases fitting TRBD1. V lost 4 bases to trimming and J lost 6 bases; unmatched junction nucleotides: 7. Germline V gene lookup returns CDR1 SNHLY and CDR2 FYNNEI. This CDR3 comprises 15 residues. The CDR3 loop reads CASSGGQGLGQPQHF. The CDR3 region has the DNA TGTGCCAGCAGTGGTGGACAGGGGCTGGGTCAGCCCCAGCATTTT.

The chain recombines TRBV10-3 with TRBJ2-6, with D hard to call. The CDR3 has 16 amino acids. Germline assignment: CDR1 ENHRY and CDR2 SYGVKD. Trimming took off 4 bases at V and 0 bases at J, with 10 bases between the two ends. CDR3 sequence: CAISGNGSSGANVLTF. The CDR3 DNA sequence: TGTGCCATCAGTGGAAACGGAAGCTCTGGGGCCAACGTCCTGACTTTC.

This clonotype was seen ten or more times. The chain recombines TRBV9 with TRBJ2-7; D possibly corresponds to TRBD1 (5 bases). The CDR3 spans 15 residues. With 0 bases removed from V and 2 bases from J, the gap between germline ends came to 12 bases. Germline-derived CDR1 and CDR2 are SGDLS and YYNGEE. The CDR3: CASSVGQGSPYEQYF. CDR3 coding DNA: TGTGCCAGCAGCGTAGGTCAGGGCTCCCCCTACGAGCAGTACTTC.

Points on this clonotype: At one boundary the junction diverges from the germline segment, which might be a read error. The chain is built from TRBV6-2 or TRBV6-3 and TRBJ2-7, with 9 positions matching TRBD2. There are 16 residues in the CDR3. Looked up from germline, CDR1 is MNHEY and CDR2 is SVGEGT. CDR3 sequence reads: CASSRPGISGSGEQSF. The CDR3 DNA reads TGTGCCAGCAGTAGGCCGGGGATTAGCGGGAGTGGCGAGCAGTCCTTC.

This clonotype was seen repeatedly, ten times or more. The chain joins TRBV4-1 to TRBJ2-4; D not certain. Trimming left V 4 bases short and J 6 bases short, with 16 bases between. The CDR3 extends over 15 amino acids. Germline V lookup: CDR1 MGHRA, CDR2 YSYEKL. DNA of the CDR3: TGCGCCAGCAGCCCGAGGTACCTCGTTGGAAACATTCAGTACTTC. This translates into CASSPRYLVGNIQYF.

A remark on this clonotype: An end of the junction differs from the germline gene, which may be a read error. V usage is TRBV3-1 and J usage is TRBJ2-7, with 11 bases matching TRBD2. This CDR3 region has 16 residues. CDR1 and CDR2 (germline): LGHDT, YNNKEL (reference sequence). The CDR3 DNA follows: TGTGCCATCAGCAGAAATCTAGCGGGAGGAACCTACGAGCAGTACTTC. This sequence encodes CAISRNLAGGTYEQYF.

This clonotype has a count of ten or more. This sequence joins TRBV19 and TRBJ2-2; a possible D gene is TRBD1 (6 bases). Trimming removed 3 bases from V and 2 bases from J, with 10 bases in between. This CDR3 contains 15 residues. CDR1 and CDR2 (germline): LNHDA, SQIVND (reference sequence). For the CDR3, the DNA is TGTGCCAGTAGTATCGGACAGATAAACACCGGGGAGCTGTTTTTT. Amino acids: CASSIGQINTGELFF. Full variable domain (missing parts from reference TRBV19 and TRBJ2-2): DGGITQSPKYLFRKEGQNVTLSCEQNLNHDAMYWYRQDPGQGLRLIYYSQIVNDFQKGDIAEGYSVSREKKESFPLTVTSAQKNPTAFYLCASSIGQINTGELFFGEGSRLTVL.

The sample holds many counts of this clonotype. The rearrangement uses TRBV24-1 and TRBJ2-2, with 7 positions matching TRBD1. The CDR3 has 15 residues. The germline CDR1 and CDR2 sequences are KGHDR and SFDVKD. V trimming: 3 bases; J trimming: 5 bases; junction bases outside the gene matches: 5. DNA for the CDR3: TGTGCCACCAGTGATGACAGGGTCGGAACCGGGGAGCTGTTTTTT. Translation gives CATSDDRVGTGELFF.

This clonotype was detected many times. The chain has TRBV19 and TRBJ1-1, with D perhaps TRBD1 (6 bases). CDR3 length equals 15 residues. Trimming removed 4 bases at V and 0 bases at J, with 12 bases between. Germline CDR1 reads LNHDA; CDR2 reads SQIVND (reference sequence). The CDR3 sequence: CASSKIQGLNTEAFF. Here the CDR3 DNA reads TGTGCCAGTAGTAAAATACAGGGCCTGAACACTGAAGCTTTCTTT. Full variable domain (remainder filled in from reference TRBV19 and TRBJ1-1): DGGITQSPKYLFRKEGQNVTLSCEQNLNHDAMYWYRQDPGQGLRLIYYSQIVNDFQKGDIAEGYSVSREKKESFPLTVTSAQKNPTAFYLCASSKIQGLNTEAFFGQGTRLTVV.

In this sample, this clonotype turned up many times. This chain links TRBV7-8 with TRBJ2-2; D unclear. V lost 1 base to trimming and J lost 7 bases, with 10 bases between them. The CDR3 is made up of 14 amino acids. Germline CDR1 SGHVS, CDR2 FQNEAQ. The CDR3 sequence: CASSLGFGDGELFF. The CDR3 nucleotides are TGTGCCAGCAGCTTAGGTTTTGGGGACGGGGAGCTGTTTTTT.

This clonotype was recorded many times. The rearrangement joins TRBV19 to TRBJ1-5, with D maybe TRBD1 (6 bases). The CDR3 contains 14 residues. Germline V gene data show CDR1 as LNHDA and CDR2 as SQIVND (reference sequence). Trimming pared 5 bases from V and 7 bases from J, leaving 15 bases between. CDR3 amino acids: CASSLDSLKQPQHF. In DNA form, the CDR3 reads TGTGCCAGTAGTTTGGACAGCCTGAAGCAGCCCCAGCATTTT. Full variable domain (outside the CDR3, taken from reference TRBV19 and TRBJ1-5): DGGITQSPKYLFRKEGQNVTLSCEQNLNHDAMYWYRQDPGQGLRLIYYSQIVNDFQKGDIAEGYSVSREKKESFPLTVTSAQKNPTAFYLCASSLDSLKQPQHFGDGTRLSIL.

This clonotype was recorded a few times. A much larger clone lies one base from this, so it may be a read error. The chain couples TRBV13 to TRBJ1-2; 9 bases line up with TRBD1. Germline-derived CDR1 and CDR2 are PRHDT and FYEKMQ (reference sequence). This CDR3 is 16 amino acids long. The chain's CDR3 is CAISRGQGQNRGGYTF. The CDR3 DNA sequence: TGTGCCATCAGCCGGGGACAGGGACAAAATCGAGGGGGCTACACCTTC.